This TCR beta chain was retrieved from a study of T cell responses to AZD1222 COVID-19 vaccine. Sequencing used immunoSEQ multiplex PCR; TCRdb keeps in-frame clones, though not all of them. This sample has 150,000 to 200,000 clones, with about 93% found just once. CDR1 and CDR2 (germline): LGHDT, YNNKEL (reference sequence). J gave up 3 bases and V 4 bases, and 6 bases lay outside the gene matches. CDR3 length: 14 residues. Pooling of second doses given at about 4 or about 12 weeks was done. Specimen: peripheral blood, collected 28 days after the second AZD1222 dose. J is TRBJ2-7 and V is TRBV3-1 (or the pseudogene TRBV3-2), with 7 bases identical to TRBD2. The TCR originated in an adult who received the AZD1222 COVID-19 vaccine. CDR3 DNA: TGTGCCAGCAGCCTCGGACTAGTCGTCTACGAGCAGTACTTC. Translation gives CASSLGLVVYEQYF.